Listed below are T cell receptor beta chains from one sample, sequenced in a study of post-analysis software for immune sequencing data. MiXCR, run by TCRdb on the PCR reads, gives a single entry per CDR3 protein. The table records some 800,000 distinct CDR3 sequences, 35% to 55% of them present only once. The sample comprised blood. These TCRs come from a girl aged 10-17 years with multiple sclerosis. CDR3s include the opening cysteine and the closing phenylalanine or tryptophan. D genes are given only for firm matches.

CDR3 length,D gene,J gene,V gene,CDR3 protein
13,.,TRBJ2-1,TRBV28,CASSPTARDEQFF
16,TRBD2,.,TRBV9,CASSVGLAGPYNEQYF
17,.,TRBJ1-2,TRBV15,CATSSPTGGALDYGYTF
15,.,.,TRBV9,CASSVGGDPVHEQYF
14,.,TRBJ2-3,TRBV7-3,CASSLMRGSDTQYF
14,.,TRBJ1-2,TRBV6-1,CASSDYQGGYGYTF
16,.,TRBJ2-3,TRBV7-3,CASSSTPPSDTDTQYF
16,TRBD2,TRBJ2-1,TRBV12-3/TRBV12-4,CASSLLTAGGGNEQFF
13,.,TRBJ2-2,TRBV29-1,CSVEDPNTGELFF
16,TRBD2,TRBJ2-1,TRBV29-1,CSVVGTTSGSGNEQFF
15,TRBD2,TRBJ2-7,TRBV9,CASSARSGVSYEQYF
10,.,TRBJ1-2,TRBV20-1,CSVRRYGYTF
15,.,TRBJ2-4,TRBV7-8,CASSLATAGGNIQYF
14,TRBD1,TRBJ2-1,TRBV27,CASSGWDRNNEQFF
12,TRBD1,TRBJ1-2,TRBV6-5,CASSYYRGGYTF
16,.,TRBJ2-7,TRBV7-8,CASRAFSGTHSYEQYF
15,TRBD1,.,TRBV20-1,CSAPPTGVVKNIQYF
16,TRBD2,TRBJ2-3,TRBV12-3/TRBV12-4,CASSSAGGVSTDTQYF
14,TRBD2,TRBJ2-7,TRBV20-1,CSARAPSGRYEQYF
13,TRBD2,.,TRBV20-1,CSAAGTTSYEQYF
16,TRBD2,TRBJ2-1,TRBV20-1,CSAFEIAGGTYNEQFF
13,.,TRBJ2-5,TRBV29-1,CSVPPESQETQYF
13,TRBD1,TRBJ2-4,TRBV29-1,CSAGTGGTGEQYF
16,.,TRBJ2-2,TRBV6-6,CASSFGTPSNTGELFF
16,.,TRBJ2-3,TRBV9,CASTQGGGPGTDTQYF
16,.,TRBJ2-5,TRBV7-8,CASSLIVGPSQETQYF
19,TRBD2,TRBJ2-1,TRBV14,CASSLTPGLAGGPHNEQFF
15,.,TRBJ2-3,TRBV12-3/TRBV12-4,CASIGGRQSTDTQYF
14,TRBD2,TRBJ2-1,TRBV20-1,CSAEAGTRGNEQFF
13,.,TRBJ2-7,TRBV24-1,CATSRSGGDEQYF
14,TRBD2,TRBJ2-1,TRBV2,CARRASGVSDEQFF
14,TRBD2,TRBJ2-7,TRBV6-2/TRBV6-3,CASRASGATYEQYF